This T cell receptor (beta chain) came from a study of beta chain features in type 1 diabetes (dated by TCRdb to the late 2010s). Study-wide context: Mean age, gender distribution, total cell number and subset yield did not differ between patients and healthy donors. Whereas all 28 donors provided naive and central memory subsets, regulatory and stem cell-like memory subsets were isolated from just 8 patients and about 8 healthy donors. Across all samples, 90 million to 130 million sorted cells were examined, and cell number per subset correlated strongly with RNA yield. The study compared the TCRB repertoires of sorted circulating CD4+ T cell subsets in recently diagnosed type 1 diabetes patients with those in matched healthy donors. Study-level results and caveats: Shorter templates might have been favored by PCR, but patient and control samples were amplified and corrected together, so both groups would have been affected equally by any skew. Only small numbers of individuals were included in the HLA sub-analyses, which left unresolved whether HLA type had any influence on TCRB rearrangement. Because cDNA rather than genomic DNA was sequenced, highly expressing activated cells could have been over-represented, although no difference in activation and CD3 levels was found between groups. Naive, central memory and regulatory TCRB repertoires appeared to be more similar among patients than among healthy donors. Patients with type 1 diabetes made fewer insertions and deleted more nucleotides at VDJ recombination sites, implying thymic rearrangement abnormalities. A moderate but significant shortening of TCRB CDR3 length was observed in type 1 diabetes patients in all four CD4+ subsets.

All of the isolated RNA was reverse transcribed with the High Capacity cDNA Reverse Transcription Kit, so expressed TCRB transcripts were sequenced. Deep immunoSEQ sequencing was applied to naive, central memory and regulatory T cell samples, giving an average of around 3.4 million total reads per sample. Sorted cells were lysed in RLT buffer, and RNA was extracted using DNase-treated RNeasy Micro or Mini kits according to cell number. To prevent cross-contamination, every cell subset was processed on its own, while patient and healthy donor samples were processed together. TCRB sequences were amplified from cDNA with the immunoSEQ multiplex PCR, producing 87-bp fragments spanning the CDR3 region. Amplicons were sequenced on the Illumina HiSeq platform. From the authors' description of their analysis: Synthetic template baselines were used to correct PCR bias computationally, reads within Hamming distance 2 were collapsed, and singletons that could not be merged were discarded. Reads were aligned against IMGT to assign V, D and J genes, CDR3 length and insertions or deletions at six rearrangement sites. Within each subset, clonotype counts were normalized to sorted cell number, after which true diversity and Gini coefficients were computed with the tcR R package. The overlap coefficient, calculated on TCRB nucleotide sequences, was used to quantify repertoire sharing. Out-of-frame TCRB sequences from naive cells were analyzed as a proxy for the pre-selection repertoire. TCRdb mirrors the immuneACCESS table, restricted to in-frame sequences. Some clones are absent from its copies; in checked studies, under half trace to an unresolved V gene, and the reason for the others is unknown. For V, J and clone size, that table is used; D and trimming come from the DNA. This sample holds roughly 260,000 clones; about a tenth were observed only once. About 0.018% of the sample comes from the top ten.

Each donor gave one peripheral blood draw, around 100 mL on average, collected into heparinised tubes. A BD FACSAria II was used to sort naive, central memory, regulatory and stem cell-like memory CD4+ T cells with a panel that included CD45RO, CCR7, CD25, CD127, CD95 and CD27. Every sorted population had a purity above 95%. PBMCs were isolated immediately by Lymphoprep density gradient centrifugation and stained directly without culture. To minimize batch effects, samples were stained and sorted in pairs, one healthy donor with one patient per experiment. With respect to this clone: The target of this receptor is not known. Base qualities are not provided; no much larger clone lies one nucleotide away.

Specimen: naive CD4+ T cells from blood. The sample's cell subset or site, from its label and the paper: true naive CD4+ T cells. The clonotype originates from a man younger than 40 with type 1 diabetes.

The CDR3 region reads CASSPGETQHF. Read as DNA, the sequence is TGTGCCAGCAGTCCCGGTGAGACCCAGCATTTT. The chain is assembled from TRBV6-6 and TRBJ1-5, with the D gene not confidently named. V and J are truncated by 5 bases and 11 bases respectively, leaving an intervening sequence of 10 bases. The CDR3 contains 11 residues, cysteine and phenylalanine counted. The only DNA kept is the CDR3, 33 bases in frame from the first base. As encoded in the germline V gene (reference sequence), CDR1 is MNHNY while CDR2 is SVGAGI.